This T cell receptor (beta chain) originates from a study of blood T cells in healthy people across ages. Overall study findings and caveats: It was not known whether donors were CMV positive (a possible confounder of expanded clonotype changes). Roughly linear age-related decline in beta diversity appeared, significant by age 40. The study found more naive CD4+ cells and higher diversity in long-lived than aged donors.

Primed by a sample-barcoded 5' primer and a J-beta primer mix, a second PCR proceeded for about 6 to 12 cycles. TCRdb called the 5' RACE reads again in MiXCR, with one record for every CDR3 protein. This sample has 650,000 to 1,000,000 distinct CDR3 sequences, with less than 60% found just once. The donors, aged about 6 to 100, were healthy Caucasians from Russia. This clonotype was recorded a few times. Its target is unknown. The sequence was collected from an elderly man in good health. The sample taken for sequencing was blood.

The CDR3 DNA reads as TGTGCCAGTAGTACCGGGACTAGCCATGAGCAGTTCTTC. It specifies CASSTGTSHEQFF. The J gene is TRBJ2-1, the V gene TRBV19, with 9 bases fitting TRBD2. Trimming removed 4 bases from V and 8 bases from J; junction bases left unmatched: 3. This CDR3 comprises 13 residues. Germline values: CDR1 LNHDA, CDR2 SQIVND (reference sequence).